This T cell receptor beta chain is drawn from a study of vaccination and CD4 T cells after COVID-19. The overall study: Four females and six males made up the convalescents, with two Hispanic.

Once obtained from cultured CD4+ T cells, the DNA was sequenced using the Oncomine TCR Beta short-read assay. Each CDR3 protein gets one entry after TCRdb re-called the PCR reads with MiXCR. The table includes approximately 15,000 distinct CDR3 sequences, roughly 66% detected once. The treatment denotes: roughly ten-day PBMC culture with coronavirus spike peptide pools or control peptides (ViraFEST assay). The sample holds one count of this clonotype. Its antigen remains unknown. Germline V gene data show CDR1 as MNHEY and CDR2 as SMNVEV (reference sequence). The CDR3 spans 19 residues. The V end was cut by 5 bases, the J end by 0 bases, with 23 bases between.

The TCR sequence derives from a human donor who had recovered from COVID-19. The sequenced sample consisted of CD4+ T cells from blood, cultured in vitro. The chain couples TRBV27 to TRBJ2-1; D is possibly TRBD1 (6 bases). CDR3 loop: CASSHRAGTRKYSYNEQFF. CDR3 nucleotide sequence: TGTGCCAGCAGTCACAGAGCCGGGACACGGAAATACTCCTACAATGAGCAGTTCTTC.